Reported below is one TCR beta chain. The data derive from a study of blood T cell repertoires in COVID-19. Across the study: Sites across the United States, Italy and Spain contributed samples from acute and convalescent COVID-19.

The assay was immunoSEQ multiplex PCR, and TCRdb's table has in-frame clones only and misses some. The profile shows 110,000 to 150,000 clones, roughly three quarters of them singletons. V lost 2 bases and J lost 5; bases outside the gene matches: 12. CDR3 length: 18 residues. Germline V gene lookup returns CDR1 MDHEN and CDR2 SYDVKM. This sequence originates from a woman aged 60 to 75 with acute or convalescent COVID-19. The rearrangement uses TRBV28 and TRBJ2-1, with 10 bases aligning to TRBD2. Sequenced material: peripheral blood. The CDR3, as DNA: TGTGCCAGCAGTTTACGGTCTAGCGGGAGTATAGTCCACAATGAGCAGTTCTTC. Translating gives CASSLRSSGSIVHNEQFF. The full variable domain, in which reference TRBV28 and TRBJ2-1 provide the parts outside the CDR3, is DVKVTQSSRYLVKRTGEKVFLECVQDMDHENMFWYRQDPGLGLRLIYFSYDVKMKEKGDIPEGYSVSREKKERFSLILESASTNQTSMYLCASSLRSSGSIVHNEQFFGPGTRLTVL.